Given below is one TCR beta chain in context. This clone's antigen is unknown. The sample holds no much larger clone one base away, and base qualities are not on file. The entire isolated RNA was reverse transcribed using the High Capacity cDNA Reverse Transcription Kit, and thus expressed TCRB transcripts were sequenced. Deep immunoSEQ sequencing was applied to naive, central memory and regulatory T cell samples, giving an average of roughly 3.3 million total reads per sample. Sorted cells were lysed in RLT buffer and RNA was extracted with DNase-treated RNeasy Micro or Mini kits, depending on cell number. Each cell subset was processed separately to prevent cross-contamination, with patient and healthy donor samples processed together. TCRB sequences were amplified from cDNA with the immunoSEQ multiplex PCR, producing 87-bp fragments spanning the CDR3 region. The amplicons were sequenced using the Illumina HiSeq platform. The study's own analysis went as follows. PCR bias was corrected computationally using synthetic template baselines, and reads within Hamming distance 2 were collapsed, with unmergeable singletons discarded. By aligning reads against IMGT, V, D and J genes, CDR3 length, and insertions or deletions at six rearrangement sites were assigned. Within each subset, clonotype counts were normalized to sorted cell number, after which true diversity and Gini coefficients were computed with the tcR R package. The overlap coefficient, calculated on TCRB nucleotide sequences, was used to quantify repertoire sharing. Entries here come from immuneACCESS through TCRdb and include only in-frame sequences with V and J called. Some clones fail to appear in such tables; in the studies checked, an unresolved V gene covers under half of the shortfall, and the cause of the remainder is unknown. From that table come the V and J calls and clone size; the DNA was used to work out D and trimming. The sample table contains about 140,000 clones; only one count was recorded for more than 10% of them. Jointly, the top ten make up roughly 1.4% of the sample.

Its CDR3 holds 13 amino acids, cysteine through phenylalanine. The entry retains the CDR3 DNA only, 39 bases that are in frame from base 1. From the germline V gene (reference sequence), CDR1 is GTSNPN and CDR2 is SVGIG. Deletion took 0 bases off V and 3 bases off J, with a span of 8 bases between the germline ends. This sample was taken from a study of beta chain features in type 1 diabetes (dated by TCRdb to the late 2010s). For the wider study: Mean age, gender distribution, total cell number and subset yield did not differ between patients and healthy donors. A total of about 110,000,000 sorted cells were examined across all samples, and a strong correlation was observed between cell number per subset and RNA yield. Regulatory and stem cell-like memory subsets were obtained from only 8 patients and roughly 8 healthy donors, while naive and central memory subsets were obtained from all 28 donors. In the study, TCRB repertoires of sorted circulating CD4+ T cell subsets from recently diagnosed type 1 diabetes patients were compared with those of matched healthy donors. Points the paper makes about the study in general: Fewer insertions and more nucleotide deletions at VDJ recombination sites were observed in patients with type 1 diabetes, implying thymic rearrangement abnormalities. Shorter templates might be favored by PCR, yet because patient and control samples were amplified and corrected together, any such skew would affect both groups equally. Naive, central memory and regulatory TCRB repertoires appeared more similar among patients than among healthy donors. Type 1 diabetes patients showed a moderate but significant shortening of TCRB CDR3 length in all four CD4+ subsets. Because cDNA rather than genomic DNA was sequenced, highly expressing activated cells could have been over-represented, although no difference in activation and CD3 levels was found between groups. Only small numbers of individuals were included in the HLA sub-analyses, which left unresolved whether HLA type had any influence on TCRB rearrangement.

From each donor, a single peripheral blood sample of roughly 0.11 L on average was drawn into heparinised tubes. A BD FACSAria II was used to sort naive, central memory, regulatory and stem cell-like memory CD4+ T cells with a panel that included CD45RO, CCR7, CD25, CD127, CD95 and CD27. Every sorted population had a purity above 95%. PBMCs were separated immediately by Lymphoprep density gradient centrifugation and were stained directly, without being cultured. Samples were stained and sorted in pairs, with one healthy donor and one patient per experiment, so that batch effects were minimized. This clonotype originated in a man in his late teens or twenties with type 1 diabetes. The sample was central memory CD4+ T cells from blood. The chain employs TRBV30 and TRBJ1-1; no D gene call is confident. The CDR3: CAWSVGGDTEAFF. The DNA sequence is given as TGTGCCTGGAGTGTTGGCGGGGACACTGAAGCTTTCTTT.